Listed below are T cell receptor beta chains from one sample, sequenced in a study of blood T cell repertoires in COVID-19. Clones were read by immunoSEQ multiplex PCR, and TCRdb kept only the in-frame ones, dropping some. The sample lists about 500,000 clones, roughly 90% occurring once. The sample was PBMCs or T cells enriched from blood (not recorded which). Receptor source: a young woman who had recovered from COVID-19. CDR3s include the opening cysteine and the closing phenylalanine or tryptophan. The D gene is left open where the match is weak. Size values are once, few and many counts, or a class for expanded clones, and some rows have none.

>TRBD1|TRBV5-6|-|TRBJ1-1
TGTGCCAGCAGCGTCGGGACAGGGCATTTGAGTACTGAAGCTTTCTTT
CASSVGTGHLSTEAFF
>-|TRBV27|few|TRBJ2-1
TGTGCCAGCAGTTTAGGGGCCGATGAGCAGTTCTTC
CASSLGADEQFF
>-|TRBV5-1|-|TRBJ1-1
TGCGCCAGCAGCTTGGCCTATGGTAGAGAAGCTTTCTTT
CASSLAYGREAFF
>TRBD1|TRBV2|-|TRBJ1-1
TGTGCCAGCAGAGACGACGGACAGGTCAAAGGGACTGAAGCTTTCTTT
CASRDDGQVKGTEAFF
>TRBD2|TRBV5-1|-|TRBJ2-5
TGCGCCAGCAGCTTGGTGAGAGTAGCGGGGGAGAACCAAGAGACCCAGTACTTC
CASSLVRVAGENQETQYF
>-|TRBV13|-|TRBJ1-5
TGTGCCAGCAGCTTAAAGGGGGGGCAGCCCCAGCATTTT
CASSLKGGQPQHF
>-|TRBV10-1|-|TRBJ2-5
TGCGCCAGCAGTGAAGGGGACCAAGAGACCCAGTACTTC
CASSEGDQETQYF
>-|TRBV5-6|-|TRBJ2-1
TGTGCCAGCAGCTCGCAGGGGGGACCTCGGGAGCAGTTCTTC
CASSSQGGPREQFF
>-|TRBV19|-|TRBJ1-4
TGTGCCAGTAGTAAGAGGTCTGCAACTAATGAAAAACTGTTTTTT
CASSKRSATNEKLFF
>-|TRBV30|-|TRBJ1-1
TGTGCCTGTGAGCGGAACACTGAAGCTTTCTTT
CACERNTEAFF
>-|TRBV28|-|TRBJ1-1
TGTGCCAGCAGAGTCCAGCAGGAAAACACTGAAGCTTTCTTT
CASRVQQENTEAFF
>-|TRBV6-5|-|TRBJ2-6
TGTGCCAGCAGTTACTCGGTCGGGACTGGGGCCAACGTCCTGACTTTC
CASSYSVGTGANVLTF
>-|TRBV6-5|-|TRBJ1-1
TGTGCCAGCAGTTACCTTGGCCGGGGTGGCACTGAAGCTTTCTTT
CASSYLGRGGTEAFF
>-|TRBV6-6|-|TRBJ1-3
TGTGCCAGCAGTTCCTGGACATCACGGATATATTTT
CASSSWTSRIYF